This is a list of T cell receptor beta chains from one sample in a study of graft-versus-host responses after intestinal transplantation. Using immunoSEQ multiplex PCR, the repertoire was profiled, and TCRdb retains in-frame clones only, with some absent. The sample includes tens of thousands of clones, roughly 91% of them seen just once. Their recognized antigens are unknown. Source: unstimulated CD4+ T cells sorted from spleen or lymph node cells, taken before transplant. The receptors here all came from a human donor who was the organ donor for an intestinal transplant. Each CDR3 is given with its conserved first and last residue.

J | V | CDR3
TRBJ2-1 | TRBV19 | CASSTPGGGGSSYNEQFF
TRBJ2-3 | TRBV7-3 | CASAEGGRAIDTQYF
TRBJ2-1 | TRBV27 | CASSFFSGVEDEQFF
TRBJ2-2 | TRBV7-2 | CASSLAGGTGELFF
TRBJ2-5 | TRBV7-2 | CASSFGTSQETQYF
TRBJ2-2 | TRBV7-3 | CASSLLGQGHTGELFF
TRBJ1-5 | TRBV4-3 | CASSQEGVTGLQPQHF
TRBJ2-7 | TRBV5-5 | CASSIGASGEYEQYF
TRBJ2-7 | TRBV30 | CAWSGGGRLYEQYF
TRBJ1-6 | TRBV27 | CASSLLGVPAFRSPLHF
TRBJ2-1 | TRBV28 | CASYGSNTYNEQFF
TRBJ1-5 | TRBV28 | CASSFLSGDSNQPQHF
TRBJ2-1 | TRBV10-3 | CAISEYNEQFF
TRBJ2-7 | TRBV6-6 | CASSALDPPYEQYF
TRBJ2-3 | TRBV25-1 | CASSPTSGGTDTQYF
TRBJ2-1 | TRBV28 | CASSLLREQFF
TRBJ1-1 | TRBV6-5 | CASSEEEGTEAFF
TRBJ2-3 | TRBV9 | CASTTGLFTDTQYF
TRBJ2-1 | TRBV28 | CATLATKNEQFF
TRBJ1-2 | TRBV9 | CASNKGGFGGYTF
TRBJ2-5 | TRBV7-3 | CASSRDLEETQYF
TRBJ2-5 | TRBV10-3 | CAISESGSGMGQETQYF
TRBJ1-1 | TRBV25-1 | CASSEFGTEAFF
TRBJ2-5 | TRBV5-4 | CASSLWTGSTETQYF
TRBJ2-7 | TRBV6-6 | CASSPSYEQYF
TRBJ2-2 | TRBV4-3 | CASSQDSSSGLASGELFF
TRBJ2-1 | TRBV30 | CAWSVRGVHGTYYNEQFF
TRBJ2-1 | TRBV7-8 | CASSLVPGGTYNEQFF
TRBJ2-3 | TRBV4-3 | CASSQGLAGDFLSTDTQYF
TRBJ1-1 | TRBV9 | CASSVAPGWDGTEAFF
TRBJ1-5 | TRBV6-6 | CASSSGRRGPQHF
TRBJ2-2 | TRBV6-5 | CASSYWTSGNTGELFF
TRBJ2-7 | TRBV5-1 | CASSLVGPSYEQYF
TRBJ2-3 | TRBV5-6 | CASSFGQSTDTQYF
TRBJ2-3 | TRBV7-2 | CASSLGGEGTDTQYF
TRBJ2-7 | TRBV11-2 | CASSTRTGESSEQYF
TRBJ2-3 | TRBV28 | CASSYPGGDTQYF
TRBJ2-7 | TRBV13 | CASSLEGGRAEQYF
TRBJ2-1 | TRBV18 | CASSPQGTNNYNEQFF
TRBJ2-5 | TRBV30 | CAWTQTGGVKTQYF
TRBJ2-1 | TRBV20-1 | CSVAGRDEQFF
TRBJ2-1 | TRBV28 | CASNQFRDRVNNEQFF
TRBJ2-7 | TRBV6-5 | CASSLRTGGGYEQYF
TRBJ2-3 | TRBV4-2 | CASSQEGGISPPRGDTQYF
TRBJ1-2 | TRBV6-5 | CASSTQGRQGYTF
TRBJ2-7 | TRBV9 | CASSGTGRGYEQYF
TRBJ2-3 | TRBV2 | CASSEARGDTQYF
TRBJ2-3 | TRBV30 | CAWKPTGWGDTQYF
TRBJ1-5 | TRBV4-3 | CASSQQYSNQPQHF
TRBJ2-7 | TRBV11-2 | CASSLGGKRGEQYF
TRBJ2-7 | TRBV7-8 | CASSRPGLAAEQYF
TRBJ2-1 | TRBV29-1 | CSVSGANEQFF
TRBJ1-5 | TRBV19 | CASSTGQPYSNQPQHF
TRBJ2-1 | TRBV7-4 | CASNEWWRDSEYNEQFF
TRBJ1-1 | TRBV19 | CASSTIGRGTEAFF
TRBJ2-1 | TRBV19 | CASSPGTTYNEQFF
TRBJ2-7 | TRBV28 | CASSFSGTREQYF
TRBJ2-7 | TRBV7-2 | CASSLASGSYEQYF
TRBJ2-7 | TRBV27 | CASSSFSGKPYEQYF
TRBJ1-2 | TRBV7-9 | CASSLKGDYGYTF